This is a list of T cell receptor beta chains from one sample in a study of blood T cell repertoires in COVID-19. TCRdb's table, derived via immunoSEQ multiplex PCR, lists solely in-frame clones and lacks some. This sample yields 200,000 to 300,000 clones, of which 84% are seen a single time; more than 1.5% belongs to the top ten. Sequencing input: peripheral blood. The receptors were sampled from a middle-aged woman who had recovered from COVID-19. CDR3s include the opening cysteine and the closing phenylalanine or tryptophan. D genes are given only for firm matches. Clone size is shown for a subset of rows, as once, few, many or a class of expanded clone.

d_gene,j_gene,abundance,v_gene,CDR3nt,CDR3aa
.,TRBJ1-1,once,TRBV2,TGTGCCAGCAGTGTCCTTGCGCTCGGAGAAACTGAAGCTTTCTTT,CASSVLALGETEAFF
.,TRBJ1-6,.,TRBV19,TGTGCCAGTAGTATAGAACGGGGGACTGCACCCCTCCACTTT,CASSIERGTAPLHF
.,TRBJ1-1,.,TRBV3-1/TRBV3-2,TGTGCCAGCAGCCAAGGCAGGGTATTGGCTTTCTTT,CASSQGRVLAFF
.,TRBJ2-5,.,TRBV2,TGTGCCAGCAGTTTGACAGTGATCCAAGAGACCCAGTACTTC,CASSLTVIQETQYF
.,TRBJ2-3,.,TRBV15,TGTGCCACCAGCAGAGAAGGTGGCGGGTTCACAGATACGCAGTATTTT,CATSREGGGFTDTQYF
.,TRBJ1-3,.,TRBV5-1,TGCGCCAGCAGCATCCAGGGCCCGGGAGAGGGAAACACCATATATTTT,CASSIQGPGEGNTIYF
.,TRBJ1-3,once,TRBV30,TGTGCCTGGGGCAGAAACTCTGGAAACACCATATATTTT,CAWGRNSGNTIYF
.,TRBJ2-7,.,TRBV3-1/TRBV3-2,TGTGCCAGCAGCCAAGATACCGTAGCCTACGAGCAGTACTTC,CASSQDTVAYEQYF
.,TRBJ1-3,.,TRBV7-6,TGTGCCAGCAGCTTAGTTGGCGGACAGGGAAACACCATATATTTT,CASSLVGGQGNTIYF
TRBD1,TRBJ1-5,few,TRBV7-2,TGTGCCAGCAGCTCGCGGACAGGGAGCAATCAGCCCCAGCATTTT,CASSSRTGSNQPQHF